This TCR beta chain was obtained from a study of blood T cell repertoires in COVID-19. Using immunoSEQ multiplex PCR, the repertoire was profiled, and TCRdb retains in-frame clones only, with some absent. The sample shows about 84,000 clones, less than 85% of them seen only once. Germline CDR1 is GTSNPN and CDR2 is SVGIG (reference sequence). CDR3 length: 13 residues. Germline trimming cut 0 bases from V and 8 bases from J; bases unmatched to any gene: 5. The clonotype comes from a man in his 70s with acute or convalescent COVID-19. This chain joins TRBV30 and TRBJ1-2; 8 nucleotides match TRBD1. The sequenced sample was peripheral blood. The CDR3 nucleotides read TGTGCCTGGAGTGTAGAATGGGACAGGGGCTACACCTTC. Its protein product is CAWSVEWDRGYTF.